The 4 T cell receptor beta chains given below trace back to one sample, sequenced in a study of regulatory T cells in long-lasting Graves disease. Both iRepertoire HTBI primers and Arm-PCR of CDR3 regions were used to build the TCR beta libraries. TCRdb reprocessed the multiplex PCR reads with MiXCR, giving one entry per CDR3 protein. The table has hundreds of thousands of distinct CDR3 sequences, less than 20% seen once. Documented time point: newly diagnosed GD, antithyroid drugs for less than 3 months. PBMCs were the source of the RNA used for TCR sequencing. The specimen was peripheral blood mononuclear cells (PBMCs), collected at new diagnosis, from a patient treated with antithyroid drugs. The source is a female donor with Graves disease.

This clonotype was recorded at least ten times. The chain has TRBV12-3 or TRBV12-4 and TRBJ2-5; 8 positions agree with TRBD2. This CDR3 has 15 residues. J was trimmed by 4 bases and V by 5 bases; bases with no gene match: 9. DNA for the CDR3: TGTGCCAGCAGTGCCCGGGGGGGGGGGACAGAGACCCAGTACTTC. Translating gives CASSARGGGTETQYF.

This clonotype has at least ten counts. V and J are TRBV5-6 and TRBJ1-2, with 7 bases that match TRBD1. Germline trimming cut 4 bases from V and 4 bases from J; bases unmatched to any gene: 7. Germline CDR1 SGHDT, CDR2 YYEEEE. The CDR3 spans 14 residues. The CDR3 loop reads CASSPTGTVYGYTF. The CDR3 DNA follows: TGTGCCAGCAGCCCTACCGGGACAGTCTATGGCTACACCTTC.

This chain joins TRBV19 and TRBJ1-6; possibly TRBD1 for D (5 bases). V gave up 9 bases and J gave up 8 bases, with 17 bases separating them. The germline CDR1 and CDR2 sequences are LNHDA and SQIVND (reference sequence). The CDR3 has 14 residues. CDR3: CASQRDSWDSPLHF. The CDR3 coding sequence is TGTGCCAGCCAACGGGACTCCTGGGATTCACCCCTCCACTTT. Full variable domain (outside the CDR3, taken from reference TRBV19 and TRBJ1-6): DGGITQSPKYLFRKEGQNVTLSCEQNLNHDAMYWYRQDPGQGLRLIYYSQIVNDFQKGDIAEGYSVSREKKESFPLTVTSAQKNPTAFYLCASQRDSWDSPLHFGNGTRLTVT.

The genes are TRBV12-3 or TRBV12-4 and TRBJ2-2, with 12 bases fitting TRBD2. The junction had 22 bases not matched to a gene; V was cut back by 7 bases and J by 4 bases. The CDR3 runs to 21 residues. CDR3 coding DNA: TGTGCCAGCACTCTCCACCAAAGGGGGCTAGCGGGAGGGCGTCCCACCGGGGAGCTGTTTTTT. The encoded protein is CASTLHQRGLAGGRPTGELFF.